The 23 T cell receptor beta chains given below trace back to one sample, sequenced in a study of control samples from healthy donors and cancer patients. Only in-frame clones appear in the TCRdb table, and some are missing; sequencing was by immunoSEQ multiplex PCR. The sample shows roughly 370,000 clones, 80% to 95% of them seen only once. Sequencing was done on a sample of PBMCs. These receptors were collected from a man aged 40-49 years with head and neck cancer.

The chain has TRBV27 and TRBJ1-4; weak D call: TRBD1 (5 bases). The CDR3 is 14 residues long. Germline values: CDR1 MNHEY, CDR2 SMNVEV (reference sequence). The V gene lost 5 bases and the J gene lost 8 bases, with 15 bases spanning the gap. CDR3 nucleotides: TGTGCCAGCAGTACCCCCCTCGGGGGGGAAAAACTGTTTTTT. It encodes CASSTPLGGEKLFF.

V is TRBV3-1 (or the pseudogene TRBV3-2) and J is TRBJ1-1, with D perhaps matching TRBD1 (5 bases). V was cut by 0 bases and J by 4 bases, with 12 bases left in between. There are 15 residues in the CDR3. The germline gives CDR1 LGHDT, CDR2 YNNKEL (reference sequence). The CDR3 region has the DNA TGTGCCAGCAGCCAAGATTGGGGGGGGACCACTGAAGCTTTCTTT. Translating gives CASSQDWGGTTEAFF.

The genes are TRBV11-1 and TRBJ2-1, with D tentatively TRBD2 (6 bases). The CDR3 is made up of 15 amino acids. With 2 bases removed from V and 10 bases from J, the gap between germline ends came to 18 bases. Germline V gene sequence: CDR1 SGHAT, CDR2 FQDESV (reference sequence). The CDR3 coding sequence is TGTGCCAGCAGCTTATCGGCGGGGCGGAGGATGGAGCAGTTCTTC. Its protein product is CASSLSAGRRMEQFF.

The DNA of the CDR3 is TGTGCCAGCAGCCTAAGGGACAACTATGGCTACACCTTC. It encodes CASSLRDNYGYTF. The chain carries TRBV28 and TRBJ1-2, with D tentatively TRBD1 (5 bases). This CDR3 is 13 amino acids long. Germline lookup yields CDR1 MDHEN and CDR2 SYDVKM. The ends were cut back, 6 bases at V and 2 bases at J, with 10 bases in the middle.

The chain is built from TRBV5-6 and TRBJ2-7; the match to TRBD1 covers 9 bases. The CDR3 is made up of 14 amino acids. V lost 3 bases, J lost 2 bases, and 3 bases stayed unmatched. Germline V lookup: CDR1 SGHDT, CDR2 YYEEEE. CDR3 nucleotides: TGTGCCAGCAGCTGGGGACAGGGCGCCTACGAGCAGTACTTC. Encoded protein: CASSWGQGAYEQYF.

The J gene is TRBJ2-6, the V gene TRBV19; TRBD2 might be the D (6 bases). V lost 9 bases and J 3 bases, leaving 18 bases between the germline ends. The CDR3 spans 16 residues. Germline assignment: CDR1 LNHDA and CDR2 SQIVND (reference sequence). The DNA for the CDR3 is TGTGCCAGCACCAGGCGGGAAATGAGTGGGGCCAACGTCCTGACTTTC. Translating gives CASTRREMSGANVLTF.

The chain is built from TRBV5-1 and TRBJ1-2, with D possibly TRBD1 on 6 matching bases. The CDR3 has 13 amino acids. The V gene's germline CDR1 is SGHRS and CDR2 YFSETQ. Trimming shortened V by 2 bases and J by 2 bases, and 7 bases separated the two germline ends. DNA of the CDR3: TGCGCCAGCAGCTTTGACAGGAACTATGGCTACACCTTC. It translates to CASSFDRNYGYTF.

This chain links TRBV5-4 with TRBJ1-3, with D unresolved. The CDR3 is 15 residues long. The germline V gene has CDR1 SGHNT and CDR2 YYREEE (reference sequence). The V and J ends lost 0 bases and 0 bases respectively, with 7 bases between them. The CDR3 loop is CASSLDAVSGNTIYF. CDR3 coding DNA: TGTGCCAGCAGCTTGGACGCCGTCTCTGGAAACACCATATATTTT.

This chain connects TRBV5-4 to TRBJ2-1, with D tentatively TRBD2 (6 bases). With 9 bases removed from V and 1 base from J, the gap between germline ends came to 14 bases. CDR3 size: 14 residues. Looked up from germline, CDR1 is SGHNT and CDR2 is YYREEE (reference sequence). The CDR3 is CATSAAGSYNEQFF. In DNA form, the CDR3 reads TGTGCCACCAGTGCGGCGGGATCCTACAATGAGCAGTTCTTC.

The J gene is TRBJ1-5, the V gene TRBV18; D is ambiguous. This CDR3 is 14 amino acids long. The V gene's germline CDR1 is KGHSH and CDR2 LQKENI. Trimming cost V 2 bases and J 4 bases, with 9 bases left between them. The DNA for the CDR3 is TGTGCCAGCTCACCATGGGAGGAGAATCAGCCCCAGCATTTT. Its protein product is CASSPWEENQPQHF.

The CDR3 loop is CATSSEGRAIGQFF. The CDR3 DNA follows: TGTGCCACCAGCTCCGAGGGGCGAGCGATAGGGCAGTTCTTC. The chain couples TRBV24-1 to TRBJ2-1; D tentatively fits TRBD1 or TRBD2 (5 bases each). The CDR3 extends over 14 amino acids. Looked up from germline, CDR1 is KGHDR and CDR2 is SFDVKD. Trimming left V 7 bases short and J 12 bases short, with 21 bases between.

The genes are TRBV7-9 and TRBJ1-1, with D possibly matching TRBD1 (5 bases). The germline gives CDR1 SEHNR, CDR2 FQNEAQ (reference sequence). The V and J ends lost 3 bases and 7 bases respectively, with 12 bases between them. CDR3 size: 13 residues. The CDR3 DNA reads as TGTGCCAGCAGCTTGCGGGGCCTGGATGAAGCTTTCTTT. This translates into CASSLRGLDEAFF.

The chain uses TRBV6-2 or TRBV6-3 and TRBJ2-1; D call uncertain. Trimming removed 2 bases from V and 0 bases from J, with 11 bases in between. CDR3 length equals 16 residues. Germline V gene sequence: CDR1 MNHEY, CDR2 SVGEGT. CDR3 nucleotides: TGTGCCAGCAGTTACGGGGAACAGACCTCCTACAATGAGCAGTTCTTC. This translates into CASSYGEQTSYNEQFF.

This clone has a single count. The V gene is TRBV15, the J gene TRBJ1-5, with TRBD1 matching over 9 bases. The CDR3 runs to 18 residues. V trimming: 0 bases; J trimming: 2 bases; junction bases outside the gene matches: 8. Per the germline V gene, CDR1 is LNHNV and CDR2 is YYDKDF (reference sequence). The CDR3 DNA reads TGTGCCACCAGCAGAGATCCACGGACAGGGGAAGGCAATCAGCCCCAGCATTTT. It yields the protein CATSRDPRTGEGNQPQHF.

The count of this clone is one. The chain uses TRBV10-3 and TRBJ2-7; D ambiguous. Trimming stripped 7 bases from V and 3 bases from J, with 7 bases between. CDR1 ENHRY and CDR2 SYGVKD come from the germline V gene. The CDR3 contains 11 residues. The CDR3 here is CAIIAGYEQYF. The CDR3 nucleotides are TGTGCCATCATAGCAGGCTACGAGCAGTACTTC.

This chain links TRBV9 with TRBJ2-1; TRBD1 matches at 10 bases. The CDR3 is 15 residues long. Germline trimming cut 5 bases from V and 5 bases from J; bases unmatched to any gene: 7. Germline CDR1 and CDR2: SGDLS and YYNGEE. CDR3 protein: CASRPTGGVNNEQFF. The CDR3 DNA sequence: TGTGCCAGCAGGCCGACAGGGGGCGTCAACAATGAGCAGTTCTTC.

This clone turned up a few times. The chain recombines TRBV30 with TRBJ1-2, with unresolved D. The V end lost 3 bases, the J end lost 1 base, and 6 bases lay between the germline ends. CDR1 GTSNPN and CDR2 SVGIG come from the germline V gene (reference sequence). The CDR3 contains 12 residues. As DNA, the CDR3 is TGTGCCTGGAGCCGAGATAACTATGGCTACACCTTC. It encodes CAWSRDNYGYTF.

The chain couples TRBV6-6 to TRBJ1-3, with a tentative D call TRBD1 (6 bases). Trimming took 6 bases from V and 3 from J, leaving 12 bases between them. The CDR3 is 14 residues long. Germline CDR1 and CDR2: MNHNY and SVGAGI (reference sequence). The CDR3 sequence: CASRDTGLGNTIYF. For the CDR3, the DNA is TGTGCCAGCAGGGATACAGGGCTTGGAAACACCATATATTTT.

The chain combines TRBV7-6 with TRBJ2-5; the match to TRBD1 covers 8 bases. J was trimmed by 5 bases and V by 5 bases; bases with no gene match: 7. The CDR3 consists of 14 residues. Germline V CDR1 and CDR2: SGHVS, FNYEAQ. CDR3 in DNA: TGTGCCAGCAGCCCGGGACAGGACCCCGAGACCCAGTACTTC. It yields the protein CASSPGQDPETQYF.

The chain joins TRBV5-1 to TRBJ1-1; D not resolved. The germline V gene has CDR1 SGHRS and CDR2 YFSETQ. The CDR3 sequence is 12 residues long. V was shortened by 0 bases and J by 8 bases, with 8 bases between the two germline ends. For the CDR3, the DNA is TGCGCCAGCAGCTTGGAGCGCAGGGAAGCTTTCTTT. Translation gives CASSLERREAFF.

The chain uses TRBV4-3 and TRBJ2-7, with D perhaps TRBD1 (6 bases). The CDR3 has 15 amino acids. Germline V CDR1 and CDR2: LGHNA, YSLEER. V gave up 1 base and J gave up 2 bases, with 12 bases separating them. This CDR3 is CASSQGPQGTYEQYF. CDR3 nucleotides: TGCGCCAGCAGCCAAGGTCCACAGGGAACCTACGAGCAGTACTTC.

The CDR3 nucleotides are TGTGCCAGTAGTACCTGGGACCCGGGGGTCGATAATGAAAAACTGTTTTTT. Protein: CASSTWDPGVDNEKLFF. The V call is TRBV19, the J call TRBJ1-4; TRBD1 might be the D (5 bases). Germline lookup yields CDR1 LNHDA and CDR2 SQIVND (reference sequence). Trimming took off 4 bases at V and 4 bases at J, with 19 bases between the two ends. This CDR3 comprises 17 residues.

This chain joins TRBV3-1 (or the pseudogene TRBV3-2) and TRBJ2-5; 8 positions match TRBD2. Germline V gene sequence: CDR1 LGHDT, CDR2 YNNKEL (reference sequence). V lost 4 bases and J lost 6; bases outside the gene matches: 7. The CDR3 has 14 amino acids. The CDR3: CASSPPGLGQTQYF. CDR3 sequence (DNA): TGTGCCAGCAGCCCCCCGGGACTAGGCCAGACCCAGTACTTC.